This T cell receptor beta chain was sequenced for a study of cytomegalovirus exposure and HLA in healthy donors. Study results and caveats: Researchers catalogued over 150 TCR beta chains as cytomegalovirus-associated. The classifier reportedly diagnosed cytomegalovirus status with high specificity and sensitivity.

A note on this clone: What it binds is unknown.

Assay used: immunoSEQ multiplex PCR; TCRdb lists only in-frame clones, some missing. The table shows about 130,000 clones, with 95% to 97% occurring only once. Germline CDR1 reads SQVTM; CDR2 reads ANQGSEA. Trimming removed 7 bases from V and 7 bases from J; junction bases left unmatched: 4. This CDR3 comprises 14 residues. Sequenced sample: PBMCs. The receptor's source is a man aged 18 to 30 in good health and CMV-seronegative. J is TRBJ2-1 and V is TRBV29-1; 16 bases fit TRBD2. The CDR3 DNA sequence: TGCAGCGAGACGGGACTAGCGGGAGGGAATGAGCAGTTCTTC. Translation gives CSETGLAGGNEQFF.